This T cell receptor beta chain was identified in a study of T cells in Graves' hyperthyroidism and ophthalmopathy. Study-wide background: Specimen type is peripheral blood, collected at initial diagnosis prior to any treatment. Study-wide results and limits: In blood, most of the thyroid clonotypes expanded above 0.001 were also present.

This clonotype was recorded many times. Antigen: not known. The investigators amplified TCR beta CDR3 regions from RNA transcripts. RT-PCR in the first round (using the HTBI primer set) targeted the TCR CDR3. TCRdb processed the multiplex PCR reads anew with MiXCR; each CDR3 protein has one entry. The sample has about 720,000 distinct CDR3 sequences, about a sixth seen once. The clonotype was recovered from a man aged 18 to 30 with Graves' hyperthyroidism. Sequenced material: blood.

The CDR3: CATTRRGEWTEAFF. The CDR3 DNA reads TGTGCCACCACCCGACGGGGGGAGTGGACTGAAGCTTTCTTT. The chain joins TRBV12-3 or TRBV12-4 to TRBJ1-1; the D gene is possibly TRBD1 (5 bases). V dropped 10 bases and J dropped 5 bases, with 20 bases sitting between them. The CDR3 has 14 residues.